This T cell receptor (beta chain) appears in the sequencing data of a study of T cell clusters in autoimmune cytopenias. About the study: Healthy control donors averaged around 56 years of age, with a median of approximately 60 years.

Per germline, CDR1 KGHSH and CDR2 LQKENI. The CDR3 runs to 15 residues. Notes on the study in general: No experiment has yet validated the function of the T cell clusters defined in silico. Compared with active autoimmune hepatitis patients, healthy donors showed 2.5 to 3-fold more exclusive TRB clusters.

TRB was amplified by touch-down multiplex PCR, primer pools A and B combined. TCRdb processed the multiplex PCR reads again and assigns one entry to each CDR3 protein, with no DNA. The data include around 5,000 distinct CDR3 sequences; the top ten clones carry 15%. TRB amplification used approximately 250 ng of peripheral blood genomic DNA. According to its frequency, this clonotype is medium-sized (0.01 to 0.1%). Its antigen is unknown. These data were also reused for a study on T cell repertoires in aging, cancer and after chemotherapy. Per that paper: Median generation probability rose over the chemotherapy interval in each cancer cohort, suggesting rebound thymic output.

The chain links TRBV18 to TRBJ2-5; TCRdb's D call of TRBD1 is untestable without DNA. The sequence derives from a human donor in good health. The specimen sequenced was peripheral blood. Here the CDR3 reads CASSPWDSGQETQYF.